The 20 T cell receptor beta chains listed next were all sequenced from one sample in a study of early T cells in non-severe SARS-CoV-2 infection. TCRdb passed the 5' RACE reads through MiXCR, listing each CDR3 protein once. The sample holds about 27,000 distinct CDR3 sequences, 2.9% seen once. The sequencing sample was made of whole blood. The receptors were sampled from an adult who was a healthcare worker with PCR-confirmed SARS-CoV-2 infection or an uninfected control (not recorded which).

There are a few counts of this clonotype. The chain recombines TRBV20-1 with TRBJ1-2; 12 bases line up with TRBD1. The CDR3 is 14 residues long. Germline V gene lookup returns CDR1 DFQATT and CDR2 SNEGSKA (reference sequence). V was pared by 1 base and J by 6 bases, with 3 bases of the junction left unmatched. The CDR3 DNA reads TGCAGTGCTAGAGCCGGGACAGGGGGCGATGGCTACACCTTC. Protein: CSARAGTGGDGYTF.

This clonotype was picked up many times. The V gene is TRBV5-5, the J gene TRBJ1-5; D may be TRBD1 (5 bases). There are 13 residues in the CDR3. Germline CDR1 reads SGHKS; CDR2 reads YYEKEE (reference sequence). V shed 4 bases and J shed 0 bases, with 5 bases lying between them. The CDR3 protein is CASSGTSNQPQHF. The CDR3 DNA reads TGTGCCAGCAGCGGGACTAGCAATCAGCCCCAGCATTTT. Full variable domain (missing parts from reference TRBV5-5 and TRBJ1-5): DAGVTQSPTHLIKTRGQQVTLRCSPISGHKSVSWYQQVLGQGPQFIFQYYEKEERGRGNFPDRFSARQFPNYSSELNVNALLLGDSALYLCASSGTSNQPQHFGDGTRLSIL.

This clonotype was observed at least ten times. This chain links TRBV18 with TRBJ2-3, with D possibly called TRBD1 or TRBD2 (5 bases each). The CDR3 is 16 residues long. The V and J ends lost 2 bases and 1 base respectively, with 13 bases between them. Germline values: CDR1 KGHSH, CDR2 LQKENI. CDR3 sequence (DNA): TGTGCCAGCTCACCAATTAATCGAGGGGGCACAGATACGCAGTATTTT. This sequence encodes CASSPINRGGTDTQYF.

This clonotype was detected ten times or more. The J gene is TRBJ2-3, the V gene TRBV7-3; D possibly corresponds to TRBD2 (5 bases). The V and J ends lost 4 bases and 5 bases respectively, with 16 bases between them. This CDR3 is built from 15 residues. CDR1 and CDR2 from the germline V gene are SGHTA and FQGTGA. For the CDR3, the DNA is TGTGCCAGCAGCTCCTTGCCTGGTCGGGGAGATACGCAGTATTTT. Translation: CASSSLPGRGDTQYF.

This clonotype came up many times. CDR3 loop: CASSQGNLREETQYF. In DNA form, the CDR3 reads TGTGCCAGCAGCCAAGGAAATCTGCGGGAAGAGACCCAGTACTTC. The genes are TRBV3-1 and TRBJ2-5, with D possibly TRBD2 on 5 matching bases. The V end was cut by 1 base, the J end by 3 bases, with 12 bases between. The germline CDR1 and CDR2 sequences are LGHDT and YNNKEL (reference sequence). The CDR3 runs to 15 residues.

This clonotype was counted at least ten times. The CDR3 coding sequence is TGTGCCAGCAGCCCCAGCTGGGGGGGAAGTAAGACCCAGTACTTC. Its protein is CASSPSWGGSKTQYF. The J gene is TRBJ2-5, the V gene TRBV7-9; 7 nucleotides agree with TRBD2. After removal of 5 bases from V and 6 bases from J, the junction contained 12 bases not matched to a gene. CDR1 is SEHNR, CDR2 FQNEAQ, per germline (reference sequence). This CDR3 has 15 amino acids.

This clonotype occurred many times. This chain connects TRBV5-4 to TRBJ2-3, with 8 nucleotides matching TRBD2. There are 16 residues in the CDR3. The V gene end was trimmed by 0 bases and the J gene end by 4 bases; junction bases not matched to a gene: 7. Germline CDR1 and CDR2: SGHNT and YYREEE (reference sequence). CDR3 region: CASSLVGTRFADTQYF. As DNA, the CDR3 is TGTGCCAGCAGCTTGGTCGGGACTAGGTTTGCAGATACGCAGTATTTT.

This clonotype was seen repeatedly, ten times or more. V and J are TRBV27 and TRBJ1-5, with D hard to call. Germline CDR1 MNHEY, CDR2 SMNVEV (reference sequence). The germline V and J ends were trimmed by 2 bases and 6 bases, with 8 bases remaining between them. The CDR3 is 13 amino acids. Written as DNA, the CDR3 is TGTGCCAGCAGTTTAACCGGGAGTCAGCCCCAGCATTTT. This gives the protein CASSLTGSQPQHF.

In its sample, this clonotype was seen many times. The chain links TRBV27 to TRBJ1-2, with D perhaps TRBD1 (5 bases). Trimming removed 5 bases at V and 0 bases at J, with 10 bases between. This CDR3 spans 14 amino acids. From germline, CDR1 is MNHEY and CDR2 SMNVEV (reference sequence). The CDR3 bases are TGTGCCAGCAGTCCTAGACAGCCTAACTATGGCTACACCTTC. Amino acids: CASSPRQPNYGYTF.

This chain connects TRBV9 to TRBJ2-1; D not certain. Germline CDR1 is SGDLS and CDR2 is YYNGEE. Deletions cut 0 bases from V and 2 bases from J, with 9 bases between. This CDR3 spans 15 amino acids. CDR3 sequence (DNA): TGTGCCAGCAGCGTAGGTCGGATTACCTACAATGAGCAGTTCTTC. Translating it yields CASSVGRITYNEQFF.

This clonotype has only a few counts. V is TRBV11-2 and J is TRBJ1-2, with a tentative D call TRBD1 (5 bases). V shed 1 base and J shed 0 bases, with 9 bases lying between them. This CDR3 spans 15 amino acids. Germline V lookup: CDR1 SGHAT, CDR2 FQNNGV. CDR3 DNA sequence: TGTGCCAGCAGCTTAGCGGGGGGAGCTAACTATGGCTACACCTTC. It encodes CASSLAGGANYGYTF.

This clonotype was found many times. The chain is built from TRBV5-1 and TRBJ2-2; no reliable D call. Germline loops: CDR1 SGHRS, CDR2 YFSETQ. The V and J ends lost 5 bases and 4 bases respectively, with 12 bases between them. The CDR3 sequence is 14 residues long. CDR3 sequence reads: CASRQTPGTGELFF. The CDR3 region has the DNA TGCGCCAGCAGACAGACCCCGGGCACCGGGGAGCTGTTTTTT.

The table lists this clonotype with many counts. V is TRBV25-1 and J is TRBJ1-2, with D possibly being TRBD1 (5 bases). Trimming removed 6 bases at V and 2 bases at J, with 7 bases between. The CDR3 has 12 residues. The V gene's germline CDR1 is MGHDK and CDR2 SYGVNS. The CDR3 region is CASRGGNYGYTF. The DNA for the CDR3 is TGTGCCAGCAGGGGGGGAAACTATGGCTACACCTTC.

This clonotype is labeled medium-sized. The V and J genes are TRBV10-3 and TRBJ2-1; 8 positions agree with TRBD2. The CDR3 length is 15 residues. CDR1 and CDR2 from the germline V gene are ENHRY and SYGVKD. Trimming removed 2 bases from V and 6 bases from J; junction bases left unmatched: 6. In nucleotides, the CDR3 is TGTGCCATCAGTGAGAAAAGCGGGGGCTTCAATGAGCAGTTCTTC. This sequence encodes CAISEKSGGFNEQFF.

This clonotype was recorded many times. The chain employs TRBV7-3 and TRBJ2-3; D is perhaps TRBD2 (5 bases). This CDR3 contains 18 residues. The V gene lost 5 bases and the J gene lost 1 base, with 22 bases spanning the gap. Per germline, CDR1 SGHTA and CDR2 FQGTGA. CDR3 amino acids: CASSPRGDFRQGTDTQYF. CDR3 bases: TGTGCCAGCAGCCCCCGGGGAGACTTCCGACAAGGCACAGATACGCAGTATTTT.

As to this clonotype: This clone may be a read error of a much larger clone one base away. The V call is TRBV19, the J call TRBJ2-2; TRBD2 might be the D (5 bases). CDR1 and CDR2 (germline): LNHDA, SQIVND (reference sequence). The CDR3 has 14 amino acids. The CDR3, as DNA: TGTGCCACTCGAAGCGGTGCGAACACCGGGGAGCTGCTTTTT. Its protein is CATRSGANTGELLF. The variable domain in full, completed from reference TRBV19 and TRBJ2-2, reads DGGITQSPKYLFRKEGQNVTLSCEQNLNHDAMYWYRQDPGQGLRLIYYSQIVNDFQKGDIAEGYSVSREKKESFPLTVTSAQKNPTAFYLCATRSGANTGELLFGEGSRLTVL.

V usage is TRBV7-3 and J usage is TRBJ2-5, with no clear D. V gave up 1 base and J gave up 2 bases, with 5 bases separating them. In germline, CDR1 is SGHTA, CDR2 FQGTGA. This CDR3 is 13 amino acids long. Here the CDR3 DNA reads TGTGCCAGCAGCTTAAGGCTACAAGAGACCCAGTACTTC. Translation: CASSLRLQETQYF. The full variable domain, in which reference TRBV7-3 and TRBJ2-5 provide the parts outside the CDR3, is GAGVSQTPSNKVTEKGKYVELRCDPISGHTALYWYRQSLGQGPEFLIYFQGTGAADDSGLPNDRFFAVRPEGSVSTLKIQRTERGDSAVYLCASSLRLQETQYFGPGTRLLVL.

Ten or more counts support this clonotype. The chain joins TRBV7-2 to TRBJ1-5, with D perhaps TRBD1 (6 bases). CDR1 and CDR2 (germline): SGHTA, FQGNSA. This CDR3 spans 14 amino acids. The V gene lost 5 bases and the J gene lost 2 bases, with 10 bases spanning the gap. As DNA, the CDR3 is TGTGCCAGCAGCCCCCGGACAGGCAATCAGCCCCAGCATTTT. Translated, it gives CASSPRTGNQPQHF.

The sample holds many counts of this clonotype. The chain links TRBV2 to TRBJ2-7; D not certain. Trimming removed 1 base at V and 6 bases at J, with 7 bases between. The V gene's germline CDR1 is SNHLY and CDR2 FYNNEI. This CDR3 spans 12 amino acids. DNA for the CDR3: TGTGCCAGCAGTGAAGTGCGTCCCGAGCAGTACGTC. Amino acid sequence: CASSEVRPEQYV.

The V call is TRBV9, the J call TRBJ1-1; 11 nucleotides agree with TRBD1. Germline V gene data show CDR1 as SGDLS and CDR2 as YYNGEE. The CDR3 sequence is 15 residues long. Trimming cost V 3 bases and J 3 bases; bases outside gene matches: 4. CDR3 protein: CASSARTGGYTEAFF. In DNA, the CDR3 is TGTGCCAGCAGCGCCAGGACAGGGGGCTACACTGAAGCTTTCTTT.